The T cell receptor (beta chain) under discussion was sequenced for a study of T cells in Graves' hyperthyroidism and ophthalmopathy. Regarding this clonotype: This may arise from a read error, as a much more abundant clone is one base away. The CDR3 does not close with the conserved phenylalanine or tryptophan, likely indicating a read error.

Regions amplified from RNA transcripts were the TCR beta CDR3 regions. The TCR CDR3 first-round RT-PCR relied on the HTBI primer set. TCRdb re-called the multiplex PCR reads with MiXCR, one entry per CDR3 protein. The sample yields more than 300,000 distinct CDR3 sequences, approximately 13% seen once. The specimen sequenced was blood. The TCR originated in a young woman with Graves' hyperthyroidism.

The CDR3 reads CASSLIPNVYGYTS. DNA of the CDR3: TGTGCCAGCAGTTTAATCCCCAACGTCTATGGCTACACCTCC. This chain uses TRBV27 with TRBJ1-2; D is unresolved. V lost 2 bases to trimming and J lost 4 bases, with 11 bases between them. Germline V CDR1 and CDR2: MNHEY, SMNVEV (reference sequence). There are 14 residues in the CDR3.